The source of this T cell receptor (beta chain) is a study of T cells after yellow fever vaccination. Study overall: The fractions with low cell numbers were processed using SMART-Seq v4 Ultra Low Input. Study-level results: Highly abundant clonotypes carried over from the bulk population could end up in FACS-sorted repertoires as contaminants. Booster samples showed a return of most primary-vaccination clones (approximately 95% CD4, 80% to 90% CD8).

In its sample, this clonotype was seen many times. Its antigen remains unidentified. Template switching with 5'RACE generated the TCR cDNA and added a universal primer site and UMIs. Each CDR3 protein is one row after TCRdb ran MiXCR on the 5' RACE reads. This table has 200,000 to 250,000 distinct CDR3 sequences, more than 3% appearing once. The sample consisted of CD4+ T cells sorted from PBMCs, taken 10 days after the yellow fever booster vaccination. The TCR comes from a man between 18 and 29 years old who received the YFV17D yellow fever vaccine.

CDR3 sequence (DNA): TGTGCCAGCAGCTCAGGACAGGTTCAAGAGACCCAGTACTTC. The encoded protein is CASSSGQVQETQYF. The chain couples TRBV7-9 to TRBJ2-5, with 7 nucleotides matching TRBD1. Unmatched junction bases numbered 4, after V lost 4 bases and J lost 2 bases. The CDR3 is made up of 14 amino acids. Germline loops: CDR1 SEHNR, CDR2 FQNEAQ (reference sequence).